The present entry profiles one T cell receptor beta chain with its context. This clone was observed once. It lacks a known antigen. No much larger clone is present one base from it, and per-base qualities are unavailable. CDR3 length: 13 amino acids, cysteine to phenylalanine. The read is trimmed to its CDR3 DNA, 39 bases read in frame from base 1. V drops 6 bases and J drops 7 bases, leaving 10 bases in between. For CDR1 and CDR2, the germline V gene lists MNHEY and SVGAGI. TCRbeta CDR3 regions were amplified from genomic DNA by means of the immunoSEQ Assay, a bias-controlled multiplex PCR. Concerning the study's data processing: The number of nucleated cells in each sample was estimated by amplification of reference gene primers within the assay. To quantify the absolute abundance of each unique TCRbeta CDR3 rearrangement, sequence reads were collapsed and filtered. For each sample, productive Simpson clonality was calculated as the square root of Simpson's diversity index over productive rearrangements. In TCRdb, the immuneACCESS table is reduced to in-frame sequences with V and J assigned. These tables do not hold every clone; where another copy was compared, an unresolved V gene accounts for under half, and the others remain unexplained. V and J calls plus clone size are reproduced from that table; the DNA served to infer D and trimming. The sample records fewer than 150,000 clones, roughly 70% of which are singletons. 0.65% to 0.95% of the sample rests with the top ten.

This sample is drawn from a study of blood T cell repertoires in COVID-19 (TCRdb year 2020). Regarding the research as a whole: Collaborator samples came from the United States, Italy and Spain and covered acute and convalescent phases of COVID-19. Nearly every sample came with metadata listing a de-identified subject ID, COVID-19 status, age in years and sex. Subjects who had been exposed to COVID-19, were actively infected with it, or had recovered from it provided the deeply sampled blood TCRbeta repertoires that made up the dataset. Where available, HLA class I and class II types were taken from metadata supplied by the sample provider and were not determined by assay-based typing. The repertoires were released in a freely available public database meant as a resource for research on the immune response to SARS-CoV-2. Samples were obtained from the ongoing ImmuneRACE study (first 160 participants) and from 1,000 to 1,500 subjects provided by 6 global collaborators. The material from the prospective study consisted of cDNA or gDNA derived from T cells, B-cell-depleted T cells, or PBMCs.

Each collaborating institution followed its own protocols to collect whole blood in K2EDTA tubes. For TCRbeta analysis, collaborators shipped samples as frozen whole blood, isolated PBMCs, or DNA extracted from either of those sample types. Broad study findings and their caveats: The amount of clinical and demographic metadata varied by source and participant and was provided uncurated.

Material for sequencing was peripheral blood. This receptor chain uses TRBV6-5 and TRBJ1-6; a weak D assignment points to TRBD1 (5 bases agree). This receptor was identified in a human donor with acute or convalescent COVID-19. The donor label of this sample is uncertain. The CDR3 region: CASSDSINSPLHF. The DNA reads TGTGCCAGCAGCGACAGTATCAATTCACCCCTCCACTTT.